What follows are 26 T cell receptor beta chains derived from one specimen sequenced in a study of blood T cell repertoires in COVID-19. The protocol was immunoSEQ multiplex PCR, while the TCRdb copy is restricted to in-frame clones and leaves out a portion. The sample comprises some 150,000 clones, about 80% of which are singletons, and 1.6% rests with the top ten. The specimen sequenced was peripheral blood. These receptors were obtained from a human donor in a cohort sampled during active COVID-19.

The chain employs TRBV27 and TRBJ2-7; 7 nucleotides agree with TRBD2. V lost 2 bases and J lost 6; bases outside the gene matches: 7. CDR1 and CDR2 (germline): MNHEY, SMNVEV (reference sequence). The CDR3 sequence is 14 residues long. The CDR3 DNA reads TGTGCCAGCAGTTTAAGTGGGAGGGGCGGCGAGCAGTACTTC. Its protein is CASSLSGRGGEQYF.

The chain is built from TRBV6-2 or TRBV6-3 and TRBJ1-3; unclear D gene. V lost 0 bases, J lost 0 bases, and 9 bases lay in between. The germline gives CDR1 MNHEY, CDR2 SVGEGT. This CDR3 comprises 16 residues. CDR3 bases: TGTGCCAGCAGTTACTCCGGGGATAGCTCTGGAAACACCATATATTTT. Its protein product is CASSYSGDSSGNTIYF.

The J gene is TRBJ2-3, the V gene TRBV6-5, with no clear D. The CDR3 covers 12 residues. Germline lookup yields CDR1 MNHEY and CDR2 SVGAGI. V gave up 6 bases and J gave up 7 bases, with 11 bases separating them. This CDR3 is CASSLESYTQYF. The CDR3 DNA is TGTGCCAGCAGCCTAGAGTCCTATACGCAGTATTTT.

J is TRBJ2-1 and V is TRBV6-5; weak D call: TRBD1 (6 bases). This CDR3 spans 16 amino acids. CDR1 and CDR2 (germline): MNHEY, SVGAGI. V gave up 0 bases and J gave up 6 bases, with 15 bases separating them. In nucleotides, the CDR3 is TGTGCCAGCAGTTACTCCGACAGGCTTTGGGCCAATGAGCAGTTCTTC. It yields the protein CASSYSDRLWANEQFF.

The CDR3 DNA is TGTGCCAGCAGCCCGTCTAGCGGGAGTGGAACCGGGGAGCTGTTTTTT. Its protein product is CASSPSSGSGTGELFF. The chain uses TRBV3-1 (or the pseudogene TRBV3-2) and TRBJ2-2; the match to TRBD2 covers 10 bases. CDR1 is LGHDT and CDR2 is YNNKEL in the germline V gene (reference sequence). With 4 bases clipped from V and 5 bases from J, the junction kept 7 bases outside the gene matches. The CDR3 consists of 16 residues.

This clone came up once. The rearrangement joins TRBV18 to TRBJ2-3; D may be TRBD1 (6 bases). There are 15 residues in the CDR3. Germline loops: CDR1 KGHSH, CDR2 LQKENI. V lost 4 bases and J 1 base, leaving 12 bases between the germline ends. The CDR3 bases are TGTGCCAGCTCACACGGACAGCTAGGCACAGATACGCAGTATTTT. It specifies CASSHGQLGTDTQYF.

This clone was detected once. CDR3 in amino acids: CASSLTGGWEQYF. The CDR3 bases are TGTGCCAGCAGCCTTACAGGGGGCTGGGAGCAGTACTTC. The chain employs TRBV7-3 and TRBJ2-7; 9 bases line up with TRBD1. Germline V gene sequence: CDR1 SGHTA, CDR2 FQGTGA. V shed 5 bases, J shed 7 bases, and the junction held 6 bases outside the gene matches. The CDR3 totals 13 residues.

V gene TRBV12-2 combines with J gene TRBJ2-1; TRBD1, the table's D call, was not compared with the DNA. TRBV12-2 is an annotated pseudogene. This CDR3 has 15 amino acids. The CDR3 reads CASRLGRTAYNEQFF. The CDR3 DNA follows: TGTGCAAGTCGCTTAGGACGGACAGCTTACAATGAGCAGTTCTTC.

In DNA form, the CDR3 reads TGTGCCAGCAGTGGACAGGGACTCTATGGCTACACCTTC. Protein sequence: CASSGQGLYGYTF. J is TRBJ1-2 and V is TRBV2; 7 nucleotides align to TRBD1. This CDR3 comprises 13 residues. The V gene end was trimmed by 4 bases and the J gene end by 4 bases; junction bases not matched to a gene: 3. The germline gives CDR1 SNHLY, CDR2 FYNNEI.

This sequence joins TRBV27 and TRBJ2-5; possible D gene TRBD1, 6 bases. The CDR3 covers 14 residues. Germline lookup yields CDR1 MNHEY and CDR2 SMNVEV (reference sequence). V was shortened by 5 bases and J by 4 bases, with 14 bases between the two germline ends. The CDR3 loop is CASSQNPRGETQYF. CDR3 coding DNA: TGTGCCAGCAGTCAGAACCCCAGGGGAGAGACCCAGTACTTC.

The chain is built from TRBV7-9 and TRBJ1-1; the D gene is possibly TRBD1 (6 bases). The CDR3 runs to 16 residues. V lost 4 bases and J 0 bases, leaving 15 bases between the germline ends. Germline lookup yields CDR1 SEHNR and CDR2 FQNEAQ (reference sequence). This CDR3 reads CASSSRTVSMNTEAFF. The CDR3 nucleotides read TGTGCCAGCAGCTCCCGGACAGTATCCATGAACACTGAAGCTTTCTTT.

This clone was seen only once. V is TRBV15 and J is TRBJ2-7; D remains unclear. V dropped 4 bases and J dropped 6 bases, with 13 bases sitting between them. The CDR3 length is 13 residues. Germline V gene data show CDR1 as LNHNV and CDR2 as YYDKDF (reference sequence). CDR3 bases: TGTGCCACCAGCACGGTCCCGCCGGGCGAGCAGTACTTC. Translation: CATSTVPPGEQYF.

For this clone: The junction does not match germline at one end; this may be a read error. The V and J genes are TRBV20-1 and TRBJ1-3; D not certain. This CDR3 has 14 residues. Looked up from germline, CDR1 is DFQATT and CDR2 is SNEGSKA (reference sequence). The CDR3 loop reads CSASMMTGGNTIYF. CDR3 nucleotide sequence: TGCAGCGCTAGTATGATGACGGGTGGAAACACCATATATTTT.

Here the CDR3 reads CASSQETGATDTQYF. CDR3 bases: TGCGCCAGCAGCCAAGAGACGGGAGCCACAGATACGCAGTATTTT. The chain couples TRBV4-3 to TRBJ2-3; D perhaps matches TRBD2 (6 bases). V dropped 0 bases and J dropped 2 bases, with 9 bases sitting between them. The CDR3 is 15 amino acids. Looked up from germline, CDR1 is LGHNA and CDR2 is YSLEER.

The V call is TRBV29-1, the J call TRBJ2-1, with TRBD2 identical over 10 bases. Germline V lookup: CDR1 SQVTM, CDR2 ANQGSEA. J lost 1 base, V lost 6 bases, and 6 bases had no gene match. The CDR3 is 15 amino acids. In DNA form, the CDR3 reads TGCAGCGTGTCTACTAGCGGGACGTCCTACAATGAGCAGTTCTTC. The encoded protein is CSVSTSGTSYNEQFF.

The chain uses TRBV5-1 and TRBJ2-4, with 8 bases fitting TRBD1. Germline V CDR1 and CDR2: SGHRS, YFSETQ. The ends lost 1 base at V and 6 bases at J; junction bases unmatched: 0. This CDR3 is built from 13 residues. CDR3 nucleotide sequence: TGCGCCAGCAGCTTGACAGGGGGAAACATTCAGTACTTC. It codes for CASSLTGGNIQYF.

This clone has just a few counts. This chain joins TRBV11-2 and TRBJ2-1; the D gene is possibly TRBD1 (5 bases). Germline-derived CDR1 and CDR2 are SGHAT and FQNNGV. The CDR3 sequence is 14 residues long. Trimming left V 10 bases short and J 2 bases short, with 15 bases between. DNA for the CDR3: TGTGCCACCGACAAGGGGATCACCTACAATGAGCAGTTCTTC. Protein: CATDKGITYNEQFF.

The chain carries TRBV24-1 and TRBJ1-5; TRBD1 agrees at 7 bases. V trimming: 4 bases; J trimming: 4 bases; junction bases outside the gene matches: 9. This CDR3 region has 16 residues. Germline V lookup: CDR1 KGHDR, CDR2 SFDVKD. CDR3 nucleotide sequence: TGTGCCACCAGTGACTCCCCGGGACAGCAAAATCAGCCCCAGCATTTT. Protein product: CATSDSPGQQNQPQHF.

This chain connects TRBV7-2 to TRBJ2-1; a weak D match, TRBD2 (6 bases). Germline lookup yields CDR1 SGHTA and CDR2 FQGNSA. V was clipped by 4 bases and J by 7 bases, with 20 bases between them. CDR3 length: 16 residues. CDR3 sequence reads: CASSSRTVGGGNEQFF. CDR3 in DNA: TGTGCCAGCAGCTCCCGGACTGTCGGTGGGGGGAATGAGCAGTTCTTC.

This clone occurred a few times. The V and J genes are TRBV7-2 and TRBJ2-7; 7 bases agree with TRBD2. Germline trimming cut 6 bases from V and 0 bases from J; bases unmatched to any gene: 5. The CDR3 loop spans 14 amino acids. Germline V gene data show CDR1 as SGHTA and CDR2 as FQGNSA. In nucleotides, the CDR3 is TGTGCCAGCAGACGCGGGGGAAGCTCCTACGAGCAGTACTTC. Translated, it gives CASRRGGSSYEQYF. Combining the CDR3 with reference TRBV7-2 and TRBJ2-7 gives the whole variable domain GAGVSQSPSNKVTEKGKDVELRCDPISGHTALYWYRQSLGQGLEFLIYFQGNSAPDKSGLPSDRFSAERTGGSVSTLTIQRTQQEDSAVYLCASRRGGSSYEQYFGPGTRLTVT.

The gene calls are TRBV7-3 and TRBJ2-3; possibly TRBD2 for D (5 bases). Between the trimmed V and J ends, which lost 2 bases and 7 bases, there was a span of 19 bases. Germline loops: CDR1 SGHTA, CDR2 FQGTGA. This CDR3 comprises 16 residues. The CDR3 reads CASSLLPGLTPYTQYF. The DNA for the CDR3 is TGTGCCAGCAGCTTATTGCCAGGACTCACACCTTATACGCAGTATTTT.

This chain joins TRBV7-2 and TRBJ2-1; perhaps TRBD2 as D (6 bases). V lost 6 bases and J 0 bases, leaving 15 bases between the germline ends. CDR3 length: 16 amino acids. Germline-derived CDR1 and CDR2 are SGHTA and FQGNSA. The CDR3 region has the DNA TGTGCCAGCAGGGGAAGTAGCGGAGGCTCCTACAATGAGCAGTTCTTC. Protein sequence: CASRGSSGGSYNEQFF.

This chain joins TRBV11-2 and TRBJ1-1, with D tentatively TRBD1 (6 bases). V lost 5 bases and J lost 5, with 15 bases in between. The CDR3 sequence is 14 residues long. CDR1 is SGHAT, CDR2 FQNNGV, per germline. CDR3 in amino acids: CASSPGEPGTEAFF. DNA of the CDR3: TGTGCCAGCAGCCCAGGGGAGCCGGGAACTGAAGCTTTCTTT.

In its sample, this clone was seen a few times. The chain is built from TRBV5-1 and TRBJ2-2; no reliable D call. V lost 1 base and J lost 0, with 7 bases in between. The CDR3 is 15 residues long. In germline, CDR1 is SGHRS, CDR2 YFSETQ. The CDR3 DNA follows: TGCGCCAGCAGCTTGAGTCTAGCGAACACCGGGGAGCTGTTTTTT. It translates to CASSLSLANTGELFF.

This clone has a single count. The CDR3 here is CASSFTQNTEAFF. The CDR3 DNA reads TGTGCCAGCAGCTTTACTCAAAACACTGAAGCTTTCTTT. This chain uses TRBV7-3 with TRBJ1-1; no reliable D call. Trimming took off 3 bases at V and 2 bases at J, with 7 bases between the two ends. Germline V CDR1 and CDR2: SGHTA, FQGTGA. This CDR3 spans 13 amino acids.

The J gene is TRBJ2-5, the V gene TRBV7-2; 7 bases fit TRBD1. Looked up from germline, CDR1 is SGHTA and CDR2 is FQGNSA. The CDR3 contains 13 residues. V was pared by 6 bases and J by 5 bases, with 6 bases of the junction left unmatched. The CDR3 DNA follows: TGTGCCAGCAGACTGACAGGGATTGAGACCCAGTACTTC. Its protein product is CASRLTGIETQYF.